This passage covers 27 T cell receptor beta chains from one sample sequenced in a study of control samples from healthy donors and cancer patients. Sequenced by immunoSEQ multiplex PCR; TCRdb stores in-frame clones only, minus some. The data hold just over 150,000 clones, with over 85% observed a single time. The sample was blood. These receptors were obtained from a woman aged 40 to 55 in good health.

The J gene is TRBJ2-5, the V gene TRBV7-2; TRBD1 agrees at 11 bases. CDR1 is SGHTA and CDR2 is FQGNSA in the germline V gene. The J segment lost 4 bases and the V segment lost 3 bases, leaving 7 bases of the junction unmatched. The CDR3 has 16 amino acids. The chain's CDR3 is CASSFPAGTGGETQYF. The DNA of the CDR3 is TGTGCCAGCAGCTTCCCTGCCGGGACAGGGGGAGAGACCCAGTACTTC.

The V gene is TRBV5-1, the J gene TRBJ1-6, with no clear D. Germline V gene sequence: CDR1 SGHRS, CDR2 YFSETQ. V shed 2 bases and J shed 10 bases, with 10 bases lying between them. The CDR3 sequence is 13 residues long. The CDR3 spells CASSFHDDSPLHF. In nucleotides, the CDR3 is TGCGCCAGCAGCTTTCATGATGACTCACCCCTCCACTTT.

The chain has TRBV11-3 and TRBJ1-2, with D perhaps matching TRBD1 (6 bases). The germline V gene encodes CDR1 SGHNT and CDR2 YENEEA. V dropped 1 base and J dropped 4 bases, with 13 bases sitting between them. The CDR3 loop spans 15 amino acids. DNA of the CDR3: TGTGCCAGCAGCTTAGGGAACAGGGCCAGCTATGGCTACACCTTC. This gives the protein CASSLGNRASYGYTF.

V gene TRBV7-2 combines with J gene TRBJ2-2, with TRBD1 matching over 9 bases. Germline lookup yields CDR1 SGHTA and CDR2 FQGNSA. Germline trimming cut 3 bases from V and 8 bases from J; bases unmatched to any gene: 10. The CDR3 runs 16 residues. This CDR3 reads CASSLGRDRVAGELFF. CDR3 DNA: TGTGCCAGCAGCTTGGGGCGGGACAGGGTAGCGGGGGAGCTGTTTTTT.

This clone was detected once. The chain couples TRBV6-6 to TRBJ1-5; TRBD1 aligns across 11 bases. The CDR3 sequence is 14 residues long. Germline trimming cut 5 bases from V and 7 bases from J; bases unmatched to any gene: 4. Germline lookup yields CDR1 MNHNY and CDR2 SVGAGI (reference sequence). The CDR3 is CASSDGTGGQPQHF. The CDR3 bases are TGTGCCAGCAGTGACGGGACAGGGGGACAGCCCCAGCATTTT.

CDR3 loop: CASSIDRVSHYGYTF. The CDR3, as DNA: TGTGCCAGTAGTATAGATCGGGTATCGCACTATGGCTACACCTTC. V and J are TRBV19 and TRBJ1-2; D call uncertain. The V gene lost 0 bases and the J gene lost 3 bases, with 11 bases spanning the gap. The CDR3 sequence is 15 residues long. Germline values: CDR1 LNHDA, CDR2 SQIVND (reference sequence).

V usage is TRBV12-5 and J usage is TRBJ1-6, with D possibly being TRBD1 (6 bases). Trimming removed 2 bases at V and 10 bases at J, with 21 bases between. The V gene's germline CDR1 is LGHNT and CDR2 FRNRAP. The CDR3 totals 17 residues. Here the CDR3 DNA reads TGTGCTAGTGGTTTGTTGGGTTTAGGGGGGACAAGATCACCCCTCCACTTT. This encodes CASGLLGLGGTRSPLHF.

The V call is TRBV13, the J call TRBJ2-7, with D perhaps given as TRBD1 or TRBD2 (7 bases each). This CDR3 has 16 amino acids. The germline V gene encodes CDR1 PRHDT and CDR2 FYEKMQ (reference sequence). With 5 bases removed from V and 7 bases from J, the gap between germline ends came to 24 bases. CDR3 sequence: CASSARQGKGLREQYF. In DNA form, the CDR3 reads TGTGCCAGCAGCGCCCGACAGGGAAAGGGACTAAGAGAGCAGTACTTC.

This clone was observed a few times. The chain joins TRBV4-1 to TRBJ2-5; 9 nucleotides match TRBD2. Germline trimming cut 4 bases from V and 3 bases from J; bases unmatched to any gene: 6. The CDR3 loop spans 15 amino acids. Looked up from germline, CDR1 is MGHRA and CDR2 is YSYEKL. CDR3 sequence (DNA): TGCGCCAGCAGCCCCCTAGCGGGATTGAAAGAGACCCAGTACTTC. Protein: CASSPLAGLKETQYF.

The genes are TRBV12-3 or TRBV12-4 and TRBJ1-2; D gene ambiguous. Trimming took off 3 bases at V and 8 bases at J, with 10 bases between the two ends. The CDR3 runs 12 residues. In nucleotides, the CDR3 is TGTGCCAGCAGTTTTGATTCGAGGGGCTACACCTTC. Its protein product is CASSFDSRGYTF.

This chain joins TRBV7-8 and TRBJ2-7; the match to TRBD2 covers 8 bases. The CDR3 covers 17 residues. V shed 1 base and J 0 bases; nucleotides not matched to a gene: 8. Germline assignment: CDR1 SGHVS and CDR2 FQNEAQ. DNA of the CDR3: TGTGCCAGCAGCTTAGGCATCAGCGGGAGTCTCTCCTACGAGCAGTACTTC. It translates to CASSLGISGSLSYEQYF. Based on the CDR3 plus reference TRBV7-8 and TRBJ2-7, the full variable domain is GAGVSQSPRYKVAKRGQDVALRCDPISGHVSLFWYQQALGQGPEFLTYFQNEAQLDKSGLPSDRFFAERPEGSVSTLKIQRTQQEDSAVYLCASSLGISGSLSYEQYFGPGTRLTVT.

CDR3 sequence: CASRMEVPNEKLFF. The CDR3 DNA reads as TGTGCCAGTAGGATGGAGGTGCCTAATGAAAAACTGTTTTTT. This sequence joins TRBV19 and TRBJ1-4, with D unclear. CDR3 length: 14 amino acids. The V and J ends lost 6 bases and 3 bases respectively, with 11 bases between them. Germline values: CDR1 LNHDA, CDR2 SQIVND (reference sequence).

The chain joins TRBV9 to TRBJ1-1; D gene uncertain. With 2 bases removed from V and 1 base from J, the gap between germline ends came to 9 bases. CDR3 length equals 14 residues. Germline CDR1 and CDR2: SGDLS and YYNGEE. DNA for the CDR3: TGTGCCAGCAGCGTCGACCCTAGGAACACTGAAGCTTTCTTT. As protein: CASSVDPRNTEAFF.

V is TRBV19 and J is TRBJ1-2; 7 nucleotides align to TRBD1. V dropped 6 bases and J dropped 6; count of bases not matched to a gene: 4. CDR1 and CDR2 (germline): LNHDA, SQIVND (reference sequence). This CDR3 has 12 amino acids. CDR3 sequence reads: CASRDDRDGYTF. CDR3 in DNA: TGTGCCAGTAGAGACGACAGGGATGGCTACACCTTC.

The chain uses TRBV3-1 (or the pseudogene TRBV3-2) and TRBJ2-7, with a possible D match to TRBD1 (5 bases). V was pared by 1 base and J by 2 bases, with 18 bases between. This CDR3 contains 17 residues. The V gene's germline CDR1 is LGHDT and CDR2 YNNKEL (reference sequence). The CDR3 here is CASSQGNSWTLAYEQYF. CDR3 sequence (DNA): TGTGCCAGCAGCCAAGGTAATAGCTGGACACTTGCCTACGAGCAGTACTTC.

This chain connects TRBV10-3 to TRBJ1-5; D is ambiguous. V was trimmed by 0 bases and J by 1 base, leaving 7 bases between them. The CDR3 totals 15 residues. The germline CDR1 and CDR2 sequences are ENHRY and SYGVKD. In DNA form, the CDR3 reads TGTGCCATCAGTGAGTCGATTGACAGCAATCAGCCCCAGCATTTT. This translates into CAISESIDSNQPQHF.

Details on this clone: Other DNA sequences in the sample encode the same CDR3. The chain couples TRBV4-1 to TRBJ1-6, with D hard to call. Trimming removed 0 bases at V and 7 bases at J, with 4 bases between. Germline-derived CDR1 and CDR2 are MGHRA and YSYEKL. This CDR3 spans 13 amino acids. CDR3 sequence: CASSQDLNSPLHF. The CDR3 region has the DNA TGCGCCAGCAGCCAAGATCTGAATTCACCCCTCCACTTT.

This chain links TRBV9 with TRBJ1-4; 8 bases match TRBD1. With V trimmed by 6 bases and J by 6 bases, 4 bases remained unmatched. The CDR3 has 13 amino acids. Germline CDR1 SGDLS, CDR2 YYNGEE. The CDR3 is CASNQGQDEKLFF. The CDR3, as DNA: TGTGCCAGCAACCAGGGACAGGATGAAAAACTGTTTTTT.

The rearrangement links TRBV20-1 to TRBJ1-5; D uncertain. V was pared by 3 bases and J by 1 base, with 7 bases between. Germline-derived CDR1 and CDR2 are DFQATT and SNEGSKA (reference sequence). The CDR3 length is 13 residues. The CDR3 region is CSASDHSNQPQHF. CDR3 bases: TGCAGTGCTAGTGATCACAGCAATCAGCCCCAGCATTTT.

The genes are TRBV6-5 and TRBJ1-2, with D unresolved. CDR3 length: 15 residues. V was clipped by 8 bases and J by 2 bases, with 18 bases between them. Germline loops: CDR1 MNHEY, CDR2 SVGAGI. This CDR3 is CASRMGRHGNYGYTF. The CDR3 nucleotides read TGTGCCAGCCGAATGGGTAGGCATGGGAACTATGGCTACACCTTC.

The chain recombines TRBV7-2 with TRBJ2-7; 12 nucleotides line up with TRBD2. CDR1 SGHTA and CDR2 FQGNSA come from the germline V gene. This CDR3 contains 14 residues. J was trimmed by 3 bases and V by 6 bases; bases with no gene match: 3. This CDR3 is CASRPGLAGYEQYF. For the CDR3, the DNA is TGTGCCAGCAGGCCGGGACTAGCGGGCTACGAGCAGTACTTC.

The rearrangement uses TRBV5-1 and TRBJ1-2; 7 bases line up with TRBD1. Germline V CDR1 and CDR2: SGHRS, YFSETQ. The CDR3 runs 16 residues. V gave up 4 bases and J gave up 0 bases; unmatched junction bases: 9. The CDR3 DNA sequence: TGCGCCAGCAGCCGCTCGGGGACAGATCCTAACTATGGCTACACCTTC. It encodes CASSRSGTDPNYGYTF.

V gene TRBV4-3 combines with J gene TRBJ2-3; D call uncertain. V was clipped by 1 base and J by 0 bases, with 14 bases between them. The CDR3 runs 17 residues. Germline CDR1 reads LGHNA; CDR2 reads YSLEER. The CDR3 coding sequence is TGCGCCAGCAGCCAAGTCGGTAGCACTCACAGCACAGATACGCAGTATTTT. Amino acids: CASSQVGSTHSTDTQYF.

V gene TRBV27 combines with J gene TRBJ1-5; D call uncertain. CDR1 and CDR2 (germline): MNHEY, SMNVEV (reference sequence). Trimming cost V 2 bases and J 6 bases, with 8 bases left between them. The CDR3 covers 13 residues. CDR3 amino acids: CASSLGLGQPQHF. Written as DNA, the CDR3 is TGTGCCAGCAGTTTAGGATTAGGTCAGCCCCAGCATTTT.

V usage is TRBV7-2 and J usage is TRBJ2-7; D is unresolved. Germline loops: CDR1 SGHTA, CDR2 FQGNSA. The ends were cut back, 4 bases at V and 3 bases at J, with 4 bases in the middle. The CDR3 covers 11 residues. The CDR3 bases are TGTGCCAGCAGCTCATTCTACGAGCAGTACTTC. Protein sequence: CASSSFYEQYF.

The chain recombines TRBV19 with TRBJ1-5; 7 positions agree with TRBD1. The ends lost 7 bases at V and 0 bases at J; junction bases unmatched: 21. The length of the CDR3 is 20 residues. Germline values: CDR1 LNHDA, CDR2 SQIVND (reference sequence). CDR3 sequence reads: CASTPGIGFRDSNSNQPQHF. In DNA, the CDR3 is TGTGCCAGTACCCCCGGGATCGGTTTCCGGGACAGTAATAGCAATCAGCCCCAGCATTTT. The full variable domain, rest sourced from reference TRBV19 and TRBJ1-5, is DGGITQSPKYLFRKEGQNVTLSCEQNLNHDAMYWYRQDPGQGLRLIYYSQIVNDFQKGDIAEGYSVSREKKESFPLTVTSAQKNPTAFYLCASTPGIGFRDSNSNQPQHFGDGTRLSIL.

The chain carries TRBV6-5 and TRBJ1-1; D remains unclear. The CDR3 is made up of 12 amino acids. The V gene lost 6 bases and the J gene lost 11 bases, with 16 bases spanning the gap. CDR1 is MNHEY, CDR2 SVGAGI, per germline. The CDR3 loop reads CASSASPSNAFF. The CDR3 DNA is TGTGCCAGCAGCGCCAGCCCTAGCAACGCTTTCTTT.